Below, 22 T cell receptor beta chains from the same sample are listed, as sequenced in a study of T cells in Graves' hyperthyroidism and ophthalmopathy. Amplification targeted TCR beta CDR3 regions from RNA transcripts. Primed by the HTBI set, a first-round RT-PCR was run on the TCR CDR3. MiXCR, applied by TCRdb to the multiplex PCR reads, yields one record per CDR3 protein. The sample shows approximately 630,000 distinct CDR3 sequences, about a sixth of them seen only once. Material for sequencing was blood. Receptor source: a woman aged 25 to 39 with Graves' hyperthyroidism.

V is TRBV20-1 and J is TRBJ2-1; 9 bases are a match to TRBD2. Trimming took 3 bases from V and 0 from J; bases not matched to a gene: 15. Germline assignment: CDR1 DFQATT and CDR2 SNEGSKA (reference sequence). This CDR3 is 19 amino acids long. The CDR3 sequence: CSARVAGEVFLYSYNEQFF. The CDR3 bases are TGCAGTGCTAGGGTAGCGGGAGAGGTGTTCCTATACTCCTACAATGAGCAGTTCTTC.

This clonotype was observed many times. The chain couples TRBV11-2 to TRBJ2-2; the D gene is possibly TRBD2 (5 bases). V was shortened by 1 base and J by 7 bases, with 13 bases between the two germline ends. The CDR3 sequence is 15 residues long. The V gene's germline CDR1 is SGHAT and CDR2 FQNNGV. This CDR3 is CASSLAHKAGGELFF. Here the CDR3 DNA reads TGTGCCAGCAGCTTAGCCCACAAGGCGGGCGGGGAGCTGTTTTTT.

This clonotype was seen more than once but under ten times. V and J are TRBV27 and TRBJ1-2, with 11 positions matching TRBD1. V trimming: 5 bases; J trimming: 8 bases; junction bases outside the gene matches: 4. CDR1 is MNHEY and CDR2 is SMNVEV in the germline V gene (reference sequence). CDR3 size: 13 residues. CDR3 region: CASSGGTGGGYTF. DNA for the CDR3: TGTGCCAGCAGTGGGGGGACAGGGGGAGGCTACACCTTC.

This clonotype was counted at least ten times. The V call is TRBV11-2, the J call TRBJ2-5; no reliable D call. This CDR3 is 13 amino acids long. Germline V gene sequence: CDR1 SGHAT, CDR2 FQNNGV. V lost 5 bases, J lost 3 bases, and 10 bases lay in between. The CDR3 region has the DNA TGTGCCAGCAGCCCAGGATCGGAAGAGACCCAGTACTTC. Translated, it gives CASSPGSEETQYF.

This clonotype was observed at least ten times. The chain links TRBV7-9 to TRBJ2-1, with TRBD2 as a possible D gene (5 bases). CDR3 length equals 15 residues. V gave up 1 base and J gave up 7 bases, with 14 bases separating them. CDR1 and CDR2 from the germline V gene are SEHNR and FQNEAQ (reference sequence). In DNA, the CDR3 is TGTGCCAGCAGCTTAGAGGCGGGCGTCACGAATGAGCAGTTCTTC. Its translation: CASSLEAGVTNEQFF.

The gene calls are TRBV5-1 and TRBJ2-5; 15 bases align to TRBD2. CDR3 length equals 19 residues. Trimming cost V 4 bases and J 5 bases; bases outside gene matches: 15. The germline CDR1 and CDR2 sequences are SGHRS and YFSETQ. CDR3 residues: CASSTGGTGLAGGVETQYF. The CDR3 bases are TGCGCCAGCAGCACCGGAGGGACGGGACTAGCGGGAGGAGTGGAGACCCAGTACTTC.

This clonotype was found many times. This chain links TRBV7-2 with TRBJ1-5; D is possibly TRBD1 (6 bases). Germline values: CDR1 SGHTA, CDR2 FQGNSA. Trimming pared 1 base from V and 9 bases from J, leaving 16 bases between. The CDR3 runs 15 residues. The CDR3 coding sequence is TGTGCCAGCAGCTTAGGGGGCAGGGGTAGTTGGCCCCAGCATTTT. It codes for CASSLGGRGSWPQHF.

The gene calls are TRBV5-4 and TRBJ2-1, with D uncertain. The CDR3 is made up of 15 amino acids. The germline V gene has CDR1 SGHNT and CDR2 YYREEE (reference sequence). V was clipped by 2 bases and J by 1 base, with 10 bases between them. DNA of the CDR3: TGTGCCAGCAGCTTTGGGGTTTGGTCCTACAATGAGCAGTTCTTC. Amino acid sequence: CASSFGVWSYNEQFF.

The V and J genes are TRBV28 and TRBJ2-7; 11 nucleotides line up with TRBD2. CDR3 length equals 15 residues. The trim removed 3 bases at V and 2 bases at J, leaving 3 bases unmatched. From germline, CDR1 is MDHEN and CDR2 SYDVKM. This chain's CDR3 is CASSLLAGGTYEQYF. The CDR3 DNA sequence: TGTGCCAGCAGTTTGCTAGCGGGAGGAACCTACGAGCAGTACTTC.

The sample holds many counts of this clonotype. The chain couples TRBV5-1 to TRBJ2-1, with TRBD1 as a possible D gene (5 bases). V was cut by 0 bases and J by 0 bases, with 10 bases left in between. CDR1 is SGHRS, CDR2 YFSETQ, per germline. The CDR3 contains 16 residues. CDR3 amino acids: CASSLDGAASYNEQFF. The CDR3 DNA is TGCGCCAGCAGCTTGGATGGGGCAGCCTCCTACAATGAGCAGTTCTTC.

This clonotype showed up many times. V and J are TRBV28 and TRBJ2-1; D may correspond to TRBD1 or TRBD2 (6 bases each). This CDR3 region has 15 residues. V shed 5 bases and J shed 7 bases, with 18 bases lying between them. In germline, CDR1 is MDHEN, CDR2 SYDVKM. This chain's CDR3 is CASSPWGAQTNEQFF. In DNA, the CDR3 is TGTGCCAGCAGTCCCTGGGGGGCTCAAACAAATGAGCAGTTCTTC.

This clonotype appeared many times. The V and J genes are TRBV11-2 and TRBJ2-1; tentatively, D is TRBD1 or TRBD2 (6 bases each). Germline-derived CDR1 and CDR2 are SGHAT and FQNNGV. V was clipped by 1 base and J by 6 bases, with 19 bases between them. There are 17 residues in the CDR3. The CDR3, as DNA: TGTGCCAGCAGCTTAGTCTGGGGGCGGGACGACATCAATGAGCAGTTCTTC. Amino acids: CASSLVWGRDDINEQFF.

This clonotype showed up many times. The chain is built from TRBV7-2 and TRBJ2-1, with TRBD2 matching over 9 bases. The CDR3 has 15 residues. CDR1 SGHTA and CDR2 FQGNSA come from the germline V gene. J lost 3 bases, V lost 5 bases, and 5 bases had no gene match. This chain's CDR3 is CASSKTSGNYNEQFF. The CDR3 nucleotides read TGTGCCAGCAGCAAGACTAGCGGTAACTACAATGAGCAGTTCTTC.

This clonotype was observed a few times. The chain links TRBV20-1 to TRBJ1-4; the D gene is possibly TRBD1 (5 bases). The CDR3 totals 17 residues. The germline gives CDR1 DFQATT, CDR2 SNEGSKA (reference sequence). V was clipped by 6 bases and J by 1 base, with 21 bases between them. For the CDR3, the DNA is TGCAGTGCAATCCGGGGAGGGGTTATGCAAACTAATGAAAAACTGTTTTTT. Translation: CSAIRGGVMQTNEKLFF.

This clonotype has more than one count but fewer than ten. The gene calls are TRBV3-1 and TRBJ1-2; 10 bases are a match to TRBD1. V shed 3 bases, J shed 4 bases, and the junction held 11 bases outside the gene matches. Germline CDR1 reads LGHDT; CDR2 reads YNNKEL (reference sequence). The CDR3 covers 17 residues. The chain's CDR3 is CASSHIPGQGLPYGYTF. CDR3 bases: TGTGCCAGCAGCCACATTCCGGGACAGGGGCTCCCCTATGGCTACACCTTC.

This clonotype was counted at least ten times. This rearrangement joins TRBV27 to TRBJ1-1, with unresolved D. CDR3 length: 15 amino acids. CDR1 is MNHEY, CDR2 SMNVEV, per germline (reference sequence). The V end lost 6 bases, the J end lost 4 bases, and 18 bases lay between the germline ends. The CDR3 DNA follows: TGTGCCAGCAGCCCCCCGGCCACATGGGGCACTGAAGCTTTCTTT. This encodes CASSPPATWGTEAFF.

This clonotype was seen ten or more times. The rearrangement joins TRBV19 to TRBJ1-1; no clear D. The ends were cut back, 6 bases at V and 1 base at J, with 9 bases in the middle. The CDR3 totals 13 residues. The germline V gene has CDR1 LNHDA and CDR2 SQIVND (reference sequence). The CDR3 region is CASRYAGNTEAFF. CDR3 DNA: TGTGCCAGTAGGTACGCGGGGAACACTGAAGCTTTCTTT.

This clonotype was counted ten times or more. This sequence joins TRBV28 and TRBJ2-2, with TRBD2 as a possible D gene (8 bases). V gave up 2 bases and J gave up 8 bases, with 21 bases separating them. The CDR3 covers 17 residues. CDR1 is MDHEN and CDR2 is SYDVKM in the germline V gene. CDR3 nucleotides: TGTGCCAGCAGTTTAAGTCGCGGTAGCGGGACAGTAGGGGAGCTGTTTTTT. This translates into CASSLSRGSGTVGELFF.

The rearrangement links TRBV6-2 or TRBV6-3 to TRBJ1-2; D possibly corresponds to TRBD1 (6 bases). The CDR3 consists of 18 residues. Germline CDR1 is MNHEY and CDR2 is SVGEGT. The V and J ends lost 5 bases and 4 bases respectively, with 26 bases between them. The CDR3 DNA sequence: TGTGCCAGCAGTGGGGCCCGGACAGCGGATTTCAGACTCTATGGCTACACCTTC. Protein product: CASSGARTADFRLYGYTF.

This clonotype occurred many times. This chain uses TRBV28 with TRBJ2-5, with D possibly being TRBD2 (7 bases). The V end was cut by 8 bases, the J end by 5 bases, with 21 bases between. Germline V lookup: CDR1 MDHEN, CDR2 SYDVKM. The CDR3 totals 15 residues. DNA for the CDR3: TGTGCCAGCCTAGGCGGGGGAGAGGGGGAGGAGACCCAGTACTTC. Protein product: CASLGGGEGEETQYF.

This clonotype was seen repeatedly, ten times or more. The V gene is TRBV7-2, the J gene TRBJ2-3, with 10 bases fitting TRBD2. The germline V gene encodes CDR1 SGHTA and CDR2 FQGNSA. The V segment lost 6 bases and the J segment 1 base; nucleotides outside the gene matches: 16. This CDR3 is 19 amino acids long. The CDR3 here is CASRQRIGSGRSGTDTQYF. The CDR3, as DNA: TGTGCCAGCAGACAGAGGATAGGTAGCGGGAGGTCCGGCACAGATACGCAGTATTTT.

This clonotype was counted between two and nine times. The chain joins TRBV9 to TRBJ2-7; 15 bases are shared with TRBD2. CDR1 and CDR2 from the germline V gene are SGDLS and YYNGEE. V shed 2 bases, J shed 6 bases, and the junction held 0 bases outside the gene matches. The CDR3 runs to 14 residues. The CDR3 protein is CASSVGLAGGEQYF. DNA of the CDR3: TGTGCCAGCAGCGTGGGACTAGCGGGAGGCGAGCAGTACTTC.